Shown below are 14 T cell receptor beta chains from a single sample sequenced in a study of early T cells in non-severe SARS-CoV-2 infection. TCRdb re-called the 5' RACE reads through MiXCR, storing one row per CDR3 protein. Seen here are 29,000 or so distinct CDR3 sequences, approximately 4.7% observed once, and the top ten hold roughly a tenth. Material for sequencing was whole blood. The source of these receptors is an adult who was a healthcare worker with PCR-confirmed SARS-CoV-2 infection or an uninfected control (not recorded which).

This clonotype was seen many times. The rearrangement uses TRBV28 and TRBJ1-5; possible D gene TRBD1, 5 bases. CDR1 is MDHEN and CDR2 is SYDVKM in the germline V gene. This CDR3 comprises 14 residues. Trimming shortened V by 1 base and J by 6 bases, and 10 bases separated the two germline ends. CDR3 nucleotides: TGTGCCAGCAGTTTATACGCGGGGGGTCAGCCCCAGCATTTT. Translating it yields CASSLYAGGQPQHF.

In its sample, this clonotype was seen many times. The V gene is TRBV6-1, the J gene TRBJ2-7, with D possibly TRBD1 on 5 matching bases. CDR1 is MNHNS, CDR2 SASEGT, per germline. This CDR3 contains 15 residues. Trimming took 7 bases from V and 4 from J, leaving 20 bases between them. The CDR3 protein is CASKQATVRGYEQYF. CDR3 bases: TGTGCCAGCAAACAGGCAACGGTGAGAGGTTACGAGCAGTACTTC.

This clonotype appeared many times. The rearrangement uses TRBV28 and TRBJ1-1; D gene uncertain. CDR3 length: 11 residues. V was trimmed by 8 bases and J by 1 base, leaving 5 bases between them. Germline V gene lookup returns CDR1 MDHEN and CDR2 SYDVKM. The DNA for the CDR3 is TGTGCCAGCTATAAGAACACTGAAGCTTTCTTT. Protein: CASYKNTEAFF. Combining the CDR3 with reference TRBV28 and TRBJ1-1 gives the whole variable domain DVKVTQSSRYLVKRTGEKVFLECVQDMDHENMFWYRQDPGLGLRLIYFSYDVKMKEKGDIPEGYSVSREKKERFSLILESASTNQTSMYLCASYKNTEAFFGQGTRLTVV.

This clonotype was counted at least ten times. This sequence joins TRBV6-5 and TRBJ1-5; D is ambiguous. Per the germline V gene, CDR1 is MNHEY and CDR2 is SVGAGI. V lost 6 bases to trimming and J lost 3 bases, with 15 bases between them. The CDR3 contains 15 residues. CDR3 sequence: CASRKDGRVNQPQHF. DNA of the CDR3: TGTGCCAGCAGAAAGGATGGTCGCGTCAATCAGCCCCAGCATTTT.

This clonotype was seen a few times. The CDR3 nucleotides read TGTGCCAGCAGGGACGACAGGGCCTCCTACGAGCAGTACTTC. Amino acid sequence: CASRDDRASYEQYF. The chain uses TRBV12-3 or TRBV12-4 and TRBJ2-7; 7 nucleotides agree with TRBD1. The CDR3 runs to 14 residues. J gave up 0 bases and V 6 bases, and 5 bases lay outside the gene matches.

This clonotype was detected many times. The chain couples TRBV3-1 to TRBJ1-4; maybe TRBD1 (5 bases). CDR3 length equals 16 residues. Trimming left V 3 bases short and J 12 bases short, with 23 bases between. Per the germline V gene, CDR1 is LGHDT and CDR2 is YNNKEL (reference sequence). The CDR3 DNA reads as TGTGCCAGCAGCCACGGGCATTCGCGGCAGGGTGGAGAACTGTTTTTT. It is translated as CASSHGHSRQGGELFF. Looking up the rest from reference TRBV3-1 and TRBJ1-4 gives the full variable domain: DTAVSQTPKYLVTQMGNDKSIKCEQNLGHDTMYWYKQDSKKFLKIMFSYNNKELIINETVPNRFSPKSPDKAHLNLHINSLELGDSAVYFCASSHGHSRQGGELFFGSGTQLSVL.

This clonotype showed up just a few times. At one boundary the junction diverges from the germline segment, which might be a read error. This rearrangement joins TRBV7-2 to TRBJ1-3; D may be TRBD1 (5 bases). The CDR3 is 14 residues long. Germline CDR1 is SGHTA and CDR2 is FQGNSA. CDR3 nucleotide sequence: TGTGCCAGCAGCTGGGGCCACTCTGAAAACACCATATATTTT. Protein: CASSWGHSENTIYF. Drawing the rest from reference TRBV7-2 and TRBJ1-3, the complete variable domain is GAGVSQSPSNKVTEKGKDVELRCDPISGHTALYWYRQSLGQGLEFLIYFQGNSAPDKSGLPSDRFSAERTGGSVSTLTIQRTQQEDSAVYLCASSWGHSENTIYFGEGSWLTVV.

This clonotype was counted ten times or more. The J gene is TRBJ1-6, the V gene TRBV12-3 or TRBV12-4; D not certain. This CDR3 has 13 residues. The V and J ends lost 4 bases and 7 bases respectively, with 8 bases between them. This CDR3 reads CASSSPPNSPLHF. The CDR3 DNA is TGTGCCAGCAGTTCCCCCCCGAATTCACCCCTCCACTTT.

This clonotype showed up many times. The CDR3 region is CASSSRQNSNQPQHF. CDR3 nucleotides: TGTGCCAGTAGTAGTAGGCAGAATAGCAATCAGCCCCAGCATTTT. The chain joins TRBV19 to TRBJ1-5; D is undetermined. Trimming shortened V by 4 bases and J by 0 bases, and 10 bases separated the two germline ends. There are 15 residues in the CDR3. Per the germline V gene, CDR1 is LNHDA and CDR2 is SQIVND (reference sequence).

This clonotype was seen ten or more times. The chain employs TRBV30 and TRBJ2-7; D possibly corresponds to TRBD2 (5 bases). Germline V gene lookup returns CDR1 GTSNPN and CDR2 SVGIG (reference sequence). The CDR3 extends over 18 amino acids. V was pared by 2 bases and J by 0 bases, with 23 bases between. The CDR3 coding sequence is TGTGCCTGGAGTACCCTGGATTTCGGGGATTCAAGCTCCTACGAGCAGTACTTC. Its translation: CAWSTLDFGDSSSYEQYF.

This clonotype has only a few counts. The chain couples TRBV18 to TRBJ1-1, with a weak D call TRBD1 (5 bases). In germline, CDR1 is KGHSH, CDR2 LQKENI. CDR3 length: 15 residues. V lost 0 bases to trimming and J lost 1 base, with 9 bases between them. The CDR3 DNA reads TGTGCCAGCTCACCACCGGGACGGCAGAACACTGAAGCTTTCTTT. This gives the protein CASSPPGRQNTEAFF.

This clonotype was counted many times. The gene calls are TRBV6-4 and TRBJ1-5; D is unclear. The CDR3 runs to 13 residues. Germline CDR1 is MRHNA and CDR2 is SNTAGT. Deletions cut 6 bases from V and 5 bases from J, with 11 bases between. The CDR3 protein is CASSSDRDQPQHF. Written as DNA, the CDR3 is TGTGCCAGCAGCTCAGACCGAGATCAGCCCCAGCATTTT.

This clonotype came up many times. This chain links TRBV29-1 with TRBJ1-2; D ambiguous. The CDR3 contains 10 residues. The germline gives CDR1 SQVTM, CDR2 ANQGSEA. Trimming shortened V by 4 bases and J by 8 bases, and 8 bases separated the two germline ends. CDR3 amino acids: CSVGGLGYTF. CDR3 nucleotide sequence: TGCAGCGTTGGAGGGCTCGGCTACACCTTC.

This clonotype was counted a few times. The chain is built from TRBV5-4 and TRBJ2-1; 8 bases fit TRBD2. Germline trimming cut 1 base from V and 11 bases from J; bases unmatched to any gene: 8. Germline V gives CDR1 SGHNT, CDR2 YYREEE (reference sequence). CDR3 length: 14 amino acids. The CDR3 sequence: CASSLRFGGGKQFF. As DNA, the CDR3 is TGTGCCAGCAGCTTGCGGTTTGGCGGGGGGAAGCAGTTCTTC.